This TCR beta chain was sequenced for a study of early T cells in non-severe SARS-CoV-2 infection. Study summary: Sequencing used unsorted whole-blood bulk RNA, so chains lack pairing. Study-level findings and limits: VDJdb matching, biased toward anti-spike CD8 responses, missed private and CD4 specificities.

Unique molecular identifiers tagged individual cDNA molecules. TCRdb itself ran the 5' RACE reads through MiXCR, one entry per CDR3 protein. In the table there are tens of thousands of distinct CDR3 sequences, approximately 13% of which are singletons. The ends were cut back, 4 bases at V and 0 bases at J, with 10 bases in the middle. There are 15 residues in the CDR3. Germline CDR1 SGHRS, CDR2 YFSETQ. This clonotype was seen just once. The target antigen is unknown. This clonotype was sampled from an adult who was a healthcare worker with PCR-confirmed SARS-CoV-2 infection or an uninfected control (not recorded which). The chain joins TRBV5-1 to TRBJ2-2, with D perhaps matching TRBD1 (6 bases). Sequencing was done on a sample of whole blood. The CDR3 DNA follows: TGCGCCAGCAGCACACAGGGTCCGAACACCGGGGAGCTGTTTTTT. As protein: CASSTQGPNTGELFF.